A single sample is the source of the 13 T cell receptor beta chains below, sequenced in a study of T-cell memory formation after mild COVID-19. One entry per CDR3 protein results from TCRdb running MiXCR on the 5' RACE reads. The sample carries hundreds of thousands of distinct CDR3 sequences, roughly 21% recorded once. Sequencing used PBMCs or a T cell subset sorted from them (not recorded which). These receptors all come from an adult woman who had mild COVID-19 (a few samples of this study predate the infection). Cell type and time point are not known.

The chain couples TRBV7-6 to TRBJ2-1; the match to TRBD2 covers 10 bases. The CDR3 covers 15 residues. Germline V gene data show CDR1 as SGHVS and CDR2 as FNYEAQ. Trimming cost V 2 bases and J 8 bases; bases outside gene matches: 6. CDR3 residues: CASSLRLAGVYEQFF. CDR3 DNA: TGTGCCAGCAGCTTAAGGCTAGCGGGAGTCTATGAGCAGTTCTTC.

The chain joins TRBV20-1 to TRBJ2-7; 7 bases fit TRBD2. J was trimmed by 2 bases and V by 6 bases; bases with no gene match: 10. The CDR3 is made up of 14 amino acids. Germline values: CDR1 DFQATT, CDR2 SNEGSKA (reference sequence). The DNA of the CDR3 is TGCAGTGCATCTGCGGCTAGCGGACCCTACGAGCAGTACTTC. Protein product: CSASAASGPYEQYF.

The rearrangement uses TRBV7-9 and TRBJ2-1; D is uncertain. Germline lookup yields CDR1 SEHNR and CDR2 FQNEAQ (reference sequence). The CDR3 runs to 16 residues. The V gene lost 10 bases and the J gene lost 0 bases, with 19 bases spanning the gap. CDR3 sequence: CATRFDGISSYNEQFF. In DNA, the CDR3 is TGTGCCACGCGATTTGATGGGATCAGCTCCTACAATGAGCAGTTCTTC.

This clonotype showed up just a few times. V is TRBV5-1 and J is TRBJ1-2, with D tentatively TRBD1 (5 bases). This CDR3 spans 12 amino acids. V was trimmed by 0 bases and J by 8 bases, leaving 8 bases between them. Germline CDR1 is SGHRS and CDR2 is YFSETQ. The CDR3 reads CASSLVDSGYTF. For the CDR3, the DNA is TGCGCCAGCAGCTTGGTTGACAGCGGCTACACCTTC.

This clonotype has a handful of counts. The chain couples TRBV11-1 to TRBJ2-7; unclear D gene. Germline V gene lookup returns CDR1 SGHAT and CDR2 FQDESV (reference sequence). The length of the CDR3 is 13 residues. V was pared by 5 bases and J by 1 base, with 9 bases between. Here the CDR3 reads CASSREESYEQYF. The CDR3 bases are TGTGCCAGCAGCCGAGAAGAATCCTACGAGCAGTACTTC.

This clonotype was found once. In nucleotides, the CDR3 is TGTGCCAGCTCGCCAGGCCCAGGAGACAGGGGAGGCTACACCTTC. It yields the protein CASSPGPGDRGGYTF. This chain connects TRBV18 to TRBJ1-2, with 8 bases that match TRBD1. The J segment lost 8 bases and the V segment lost 6 bases, leaving 14 bases of the junction unmatched. The CDR3 length is 15 residues. Germline CDR1 is KGHSH and CDR2 is LQKENI.

This sequence joins TRBV5-1 and TRBJ1-2, with no clear D. The V gene lost 5 bases and the J gene lost 4 bases, with 15 bases spanning the gap. The CDR3 has 14 residues. The germline gives CDR1 SGHRS, CDR2 YFSETQ. The CDR3 DNA sequence: TGCGCCAGCAGGATGACACCTACCCTCTATGGCTACACCTTC. Its translation: CASRMTPTLYGYTF. Variable domain in full (rest from reference TRBV5-1 and TRBJ1-2): KAGVTQTPRYLIKTRGQQVTLSCSPISGHRSVSWYQQTPGQGLQFLFEYFSETQRNKGNFPGRFSGRQFSNSRSEMNVSTLELGDSALYLCASRMTPTLYGYTFGSGTRLTVV.

This clonotype was counted a single time. The chain has TRBV14 and TRBJ1-5; D perhaps matches TRBD1 (6 bases). The germline CDR1 and CDR2 sequences are SGHDN and FVKESK. The CDR3 contains 13 residues. Deletions cut 3 bases from V and 7 bases from J, with 10 bases between. CDR3 residues: CASSHGGQQPQHF. CDR3 DNA sequence: TGTGCCAGCAGCCATGGGGGGCAACAGCCCCAGCATTTT.

The chain couples TRBV7-3 to TRBJ2-7, with 7 bases lining up with TRBD2. Germline lookup yields CDR1 SGHTA and CDR2 FQGTGA. Trimming at V came to 6 bases and at J to 2 bases, leaving 7 bases not matched to a gene. The length of the CDR3 is 14 residues. CDR3 protein: CASSKVAGAYEQYF. The DNA for the CDR3 is TGTGCCAGCAGTAAGGTAGCGGGTGCCTACGAGCAGTACTTC.

This sequence joins TRBV15 and TRBJ1-1, with D possibly being TRBD1 (5 bases). The CDR3 spans 16 residues. Germline loops: CDR1 LNHNV, CDR2 YYDKDF (reference sequence). The germline V and J ends were trimmed by 0 bases and 1 base, with 12 bases remaining between them. Here the CDR3 reads CATSREGGASNTEAFF. The CDR3 DNA follows: TGTGCCACCAGCAGAGAAGGAGGGGCCTCGAACACTGAAGCTTTCTTT.

The chain joins TRBV3-1 to TRBJ2-3; 9 bases are shared with TRBD2. The ends lost 5 bases at V and 6 bases at J; junction bases unmatched: 12. The CDR3 consists of 16 residues. Germline V lookup: CDR1 LGHDT, CDR2 YNNKEL (reference sequence). This CDR3 is CASSIVLAGREDTQYF. The DNA for the CDR3 is TGTGCCAGCAGCATTGTCCTAGCGGGGCGCGAGGATACGCAGTATTTT.

The J gene is TRBJ1-4, the V gene TRBV28, with D tentatively TRBD1 (5 bases). Trimming stripped 4 bases from V and 8 bases from J, with 20 bases between. The CDR3 loop spans 16 amino acids. Per germline, CDR1 MDHEN and CDR2 SYDVKM. The CDR3 bases are TGTGCCAGCAGTTCCCGAGGGAGGGGTCGTTCCGAAAAACTGTTTTTT. It yields the protein CASSSRGRGRSEKLFF. Full variable domain (rest looked up from reference TRBV28 and TRBJ1-4): DVKVTQSSRYLVKRTGEKVFLECVQDMDHENMFWYRQDPGLGLRLIYFSYDVKMKEKGDIPEGYSVSREKKERFSLILESASTNQTSMYLCASSSRGRGRSEKLFFGSGTQLSVL.

A word on this clonotype: A single base separates this from a much larger clone, so it may be a read error. The chain has TRBV12-3 or TRBV12-4 and TRBJ2-3; D gene unclear. V lost 6 bases and J 7 bases, leaving 8 bases between the germline ends. The CDR3 is 11 residues long. CDR3 in DNA: TGTGCCAGCAGCTCCGGAAATACGCAGTATTTT. Protein: CASSSGNTQYF.